This T cell receptor (beta chain) was recorded in a study of CD8 T cells in ankylosing spondylitis. This clonotype occurred a few times. One entry per CDR3 protein results from TCRdb running MiXCR on the 5' RACE reads. This sample has 30,000 to 45,000 distinct CDR3 sequences; around 10% occur once, and the top ten carry 20%. The V segment lost 6 bases and the J segment 5 bases; nucleotides outside the gene matches: 7. Germline assignment: CDR1 SGHRS and CDR2 YFSETQ. The CDR3 spans 14 residues. The chain couples TRBV5-1 to TRBJ2-7; 11 bases agree with TRBD1. The clonotype was recovered from a male donor with ankylosing spondylitis. The sample consisted of synovial fluid, either unsorted or a sorted T cell fraction (not recorded which). CDR3 amino acids: CASTTGQGVDEQYF. In DNA form, the CDR3 reads TGCGCCAGCACCACGGGACAGGGGGTAGACGAGCAGTACTTC.